This TCR beta chain originates from a study of T cells expressing NK-cell markers (TCRdb year 2020). Describing the broader study: In sorted CD3+CD56+NKG2C+, CD3+CD56+NKG2C- and CD3+CD56-NKG2C+ T-cell subsets from several donors, TCR beta-chain repertoires were profiled. Of the eight sequenced donors, seven were found to be HCMV-seropositive and one was found to be HCMV-seronegative. The eight sequenced donors were randomly selected healthy volunteers, three men and five women. Libraries were sequenced as 2 x 150 bp reads on Illumina HiSeq 2000/2500, MiSeq or NextSeq.

Regarding this clonotype: Its antigen target is currently unknown.

HCMV-specific IgG was detected in serum with a commercial ELISA kit to determine HCMV serostatus. Peripheral blood mononuclear cells were isolated from blood by Ficoll density gradient centrifugation. The study at large found these results: Those dominant clonotypes were again the most abundant among CD3+CD56-NKG2C+ cells in a handful of donors, at roughly 25-65%. Whether the expanded NKG2C-expressing T cell clones were specific for HCMV antigens remained unclear. In more than 5 donors, the dominant CD3+CD56+NKG2C+ clonotypes were found to rank among the top 10 CD8+ clonotypes and to make up about 1.0-7.0% of CD8+ T cells.

The sequencing machine was an Illumina HiSeq 2000. TCR beta cDNA libraries were prepared using 5'RACE template switching, which introduced a universal primer site and unique molecular identifiers. Priming for cDNA synthesis came from the TCR beta constant segment, and two successive PCR amplification steps followed. The source study handled its data this way. MIGEC handled demultiplexing of the reads and grouping by UMI, while MiTCR was used to assemble and quantify clonotypes. To exclude erroneous sequences, only TCR cDNA sequences supported by at least two reads were retained. The tcR package was used for downstream repertoire analysis, and clonotypes were matched between fractions using CDR3 nucleotide sequence together with V segment. VDJmatch was used to annotate antigen specificity against VDJdb, with one amino acid substitution allowed in CDR3. TCRdb reprocessed the reads, so every CDR3 protein sequence counts as one entry and DNA is not shown. TCRdb's processing, not the authors', yielded these V and J calls. The sample's table covers 350,000 to 400,000 distinct CDR3 sequences. About 11% of the sample rests with the top ten.

Inclusive of the bounding cysteine and phenylalanine, the CDR3 is 14 residues long. No DNA sequence was recorded. According to the germline V gene (reference sequence), CDR1 reads MNHNY and CDR2 reads SVGAGI. The rearrangement combines TRBV6-6 with TRBJ1-4; TCRdb's D call, TRBD1, is unchecked because there is no DNA. The receptor was isolated from a woman between 50 and 59 years old in good health. Donor details come from another sample of the same person, matched by shared clones. The source material was blood T cells: a sorted CD56 or NKG2C T cell subset, CD4+ or CD8+ T cells, or bulk PBMC T cells (not recorded which). CDR3 reads: CASRIQGRNEKLFF.